This T cell receptor beta chain originates from a study of shared clonotypes between healthy human individuals (dated by TCRdb to about 2020). Some background on the complete study: The cohort comprised two women and a few men aged 18 to 49 years. For each donor, CD4 naive and CD4 memory were each run on three plates, CD8 naive on two plates, and CD8 memory on one plate. To estimate repertoire size and how much clonotypes are shared between individuals, the study performed deep sequencing of blood TCR repertoires from five healthy adults. To increase sequencing depth and limit assay-specific biases, TCR repertoire library preparation and sequencing were carried out by different laboratories using diverse techniques. Per donor, leukapheresis produced somewhere between about 0.94 and 9.5 billion PBMCs.

As concerns this clone: The antigen it recognizes is unknown. Qualities for individual bases were not recorded, and no much larger clone is one base off.

General conclusions and limits of the study: Pairwise subsampling led to the expectation that sequencing depth would affect the degree of clonotype sharing among donors. Compared with non-shared clonotypes, the clonotypes found in all four sorted-subset donors had higher generation probabilities. Only blood was sampled, and tissue TCR repertoires likely differ from those in blood. Estimated clonotype richness was generally larger for naive than for memory subsets. Incomplete sequencing was indicated by rarefaction of sorted-subset datasets, despite the large sequencing depth. The genetic and exposure-history diversity represented was limited by the small number of donors. Around 5.4% of naive CD4, roughly 3.5% of naive CD8, about 2.1% of memory CD4, and approximately 0.39% of memory CD8 clonotypes were shared across a few donors.

Donors were healthy HIV-negative adults with no recently reported acute infections or vaccinations. Every donor was a Caucasian adult residing in Nashville, Tennessee, USA. CD4+ T cells were enriched by magnetic negative selection, after which naive cells were positively selected on CD45RA and the negative fraction was taken as the memory subset. Blood was obtained by leukapheresis, after which PBMCs were separated by Ficoll-Histopaque density gradient centrifugation and cryopreserved in liquid nitrogen vapor phase. Analytical flow cytometry was used to check the purity and quantity of every magnetically sorted T cell population. Genomic DNA was isolated from every sorted fraction and measured by UV absorbance on a Nanodrop 2000c. Using the deep immunoSEQ assay, multiplex PCR amplified TCR CDR3 regions from genomic DNA. Genomic DNA extracted from each cell subset was distributed evenly over all wells of several immunoSEQ 96-well plates, and each plate served as one replicate. For sorted subsets, around 0.2 ug of genomic DNA, equivalent to 30,000 or so T cell genomes, went into each replicate PCR. Purified libraries were measured with a Qubit 3.0 fluorometer, size-checked on a Bioanalyzer 2100, and measured again with the KAPA Library Quantification kit. Every immunoSEQ 96-well plate was sequenced on a dedicated single-read 150-cycle Illumina NextSeq 550 flow cell. From the authors' description of their analysis: Because the immunoSEQ output included only junctional sequences and no quality scores, the filtering could not be the same as the filtering used for full-length reads. To assign V/J genes and CDR3, sequences were annotated using PyIR, a Python wrapper for IgBLAST v1.9, with IMGT germline references. Reads were removed for weak V/J assignments (E-value above 1e-6), missing CDR3, stop codons, out-of-frame junctions, or ambiguous translated residues. A V3J clonotype was defined by an identical inferred V gene, J gene, and CDR3 amino acid sequence. To compute the percentage overlap between repertoires, the number of shared unique clonotypes was divided by the size of the smaller repertoire. Repertoire richness was assessed with RTK rarefaction, the Chao1 estimator, and Recon v2.1 estimates of unobserved clonotypes. Generation probabilities were computed with OLGA for all TCRbeta clonotypes obtained by the gDNA method from four donors. TCRdb retrieved this table from immuneACCESS and kept in-frame rearrangements only. Not all clones are present; in checked studies, unresolved V genes account for under half, and no reason is known for the remainder. V and J calls and clone size are those listed in that table; D and trimming were worked out from the DNA. For this sample there are about 2,500,000 clones; around 94% appear just once. Jointly, the top ten make up over 0.12% of the sample.

From cysteine to phenylalanine, the CDR3 is 17 amino acids long. Of the read, only the CDR3 DNA is kept; its 51 bases are in frame from base 1. After removal of 0 bases from V and 0 bases from J, the junction retains 6 bases not matched to a gene. CDR1 and CDR2 were assigned from the germline V gene as SGHRS and YFSETQ. The sequence was collected from a man aged 18 to 30 in good health. Recombination linked TRBV5-1 to TRBJ2-3; the central 8 bases match TRBD2. The sequenced sample was naive CD4+ T cells sorted from blood. The cell subset or site label on this specimen signifies: CD45RA+ positively selected. The DNA sequence reads TGCGCCAGCAGCTTGGCCAAGGCGGGAGGCAGCACAGATACGCAGTATTTT. The translation is CASSLAKAGGSTDTQYF.